The source of this TCR beta chain is a study of identical twins. TCRdb called the 5' RACE reads again in MiXCR, with one record for every CDR3 protein. Of 600,000 to 850,000 distinct CDR3 sequences listed, over 15% are singletons. This clonotype was seen many times. Deletions cut 6 bases from V and 2 bases from J, with 8 bases between. The CDR3 length is 12 residues. Germline CDR1 is MNHNS and CDR2 is SASEGT. The same sample was also studied in work on T cells expressing NK-cell markers.

The TCR sequence derives from a woman under 30 in good health. Sequencing was performed on PBMCs. The rearrangement uses TRBV6-1 and TRBJ2-7, with a tentative D call TRBD1 (5 bases). The CDR3 DNA follows: TGTGCCAGCAGCGTGACAGCCTACGAGCAGTACTTC. Protein product: CASSVTAYEQYF.